A single T cell receptor beta chain is shown here with its context. Antigen unknown. Profiled with immunoSEQ multiplex PCR; TCRdb holds only in-frame clones, not every one. The repertoire holds some 350,000 clones, with approximately 84% as singletons. This entry belongs to a study of Ad26.COV2.S vaccination and SARS-CoV-2 variants. Across the whole study: Intramuscularly, Ad26.COV2.S was given either once or twice, 56 days apart.

The V end lost 5 bases, the J end lost 1 base, and 15 bases lay between the germline ends. Per germline, CDR1 SEHNR and CDR2 FQNEAQ (reference sequence). The CDR3 runs to 16 residues. Points from the study as a whole: Overall T cell responses may have been underestimated by the analyses of TCR breadth and depth.

Treatment denoted: around 19 received Ad26.COV2.S at low or high dose, single or two shots; roughly 5 received placebo; per-sample allocation not given. Specimens were obtained on day 63 following the first vaccine or placebo injection. This receptor was identified in a person between 18 and 65 years old who received the Ad26.COV2.S COVID-19 vaccine or a placebo. This sequence joins TRBV7-9 and TRBJ1-3; D not certain. Here the sequenced sample was peripheral blood, taken in a trial of Ad26.COV2.S vaccine versus placebo. The chain's CDR3 is CASSPRWGGSGNTIYF. The CDR3 coding sequence is TGTGCCAGCAGCCCTAGGTGGGGAGGATCTGGAAACACCATATATTTT.